This T cell receptor beta chain was profiled in a study of shared clonotypes between healthy human individuals. The repertoire was sequenced with immunoSEQ multiplex PCR; TCRdb's copy has only in-frame clones and lacks some. Here the sample spans millions of clones, 85% to 95% being singletons. Points from the study as a whole: Relative to their counterparts shared across all four donors, non-shared clonotypes exhibited diminished generation probabilities.

As for this clone: Its antigen is currently unknown.

Germline V lookup: CDR1 LNHDA, CDR2 SQIVND (reference sequence). The J segment lost 0 bases and the V segment lost 5 bases, leaving 4 bases of the junction unmatched. CDR3 length equals 14 residues. Naive CD8 cells comprised CD45RO-negative, CCR7-positively selected cells, excluding terminally differentiated effector memory CD45RA+ cells. The receptor was derived from a man younger than 35 in good health. The chain recombines TRBV19 with TRBJ2-7; 7 nucleotides align to TRBD2. Material for sequencing was naive CD8+ T cells sorted from blood. Here the CDR3 DNA reads TGTGCCAGTAGTCTAGGGAGGGACTCCTACGAGCAGTACTTC. This translates into CASSLGRDSYEQYF. The variable domain in full, with the rest retrieved from reference TRBV19 and TRBJ2-7, is DGGITQSPKYLFRKEGQNVTLSCEQNLNHDAMYWYRQDPGQGLRLIYYSQIVNDFQKGDIAEGYSVSREKKESFPLTVTSAQKNPTAFYLCASSLGRDSYEQYFGPGTRLTVT.